Detailed here is one TCR beta chain. Its antigen remains undetermined. No much larger clone is present one base from it, and per-base qualities are unavailable. The entry originates in a study of tumor-infiltrating lymphocytes in primary liver carcinoma (dated by TCRdb to 2016 to 2017). Describing the broader study: Surgical resection was performed in China between late 2015 and early 2016 on about five patients with histopathologically diagnosed primary liver carcinoma. Roughly 3.65 to 7.5 million productive TCRbeta reads were obtained per sample, and no significant difference in read depth was found between tissue types. Reproducibility between technical replicate repertoires was high, with correlation coefficients above 0.95 and mean shared-clone rates roughly 0.86. TCRbeta repertoire sequencing covered 35 or so specimens from 5 patients: around 25 tumor regions, 5 adjacent noncancerous liver tissues and 5 peripheral blood samples. For each liver tumor, the study sampled five regions along with adjacent normal tissue and blood, and applied TCRbeta repertoire sequencing, expression microarrays and whole-exome sequencing. The five patients had tumors of stage T1-T3 N0M0, with maximum diameters ranging from 4.2 to 10 cm. The five patients, three men and two women aged 30 to 69 years, had hepatocellular carcinoma (four) or combined HCC and intrahepatic cholangiocarcinoma (one). Here is what the overall study found, with its caveats: Since the samples were bulk and unsorted, there was no way to compare CD4+ and CD8+ T cell repertoires. Because sequencing covered only the TCR beta chain and unpaired alpha chains were not captured, true repertoire diversity is likely underestimated. Compared with blood, tumors had a significantly larger share of the repertoire taken up by the top 250 clones (p = 0.039). The study included only five patients, and the authors note findings should be validated in a larger study. Pairs of tumor regions showed greater repertoire overlap (mean around 36%) than tumor-adjacent pairs (roughly 17%) or tumor-blood pairs (roughly 15%), which is consistent with antigen-driven expansion.

Starting from roughly 540 ng total RNA, TCRbeta-specific cDNA was produced by reverse transcription with a constant-region primer and ProtoScript II reverse transcriptase. Construction of the TCRbeta libraries relied on three nested rounds of multiplex PCR, following a slightly modified ARM-PCR procedure. The first two PCR rounds used multiplex TRBV1-TRBV30 forward primers with a Cbeta reverse primer, each for about 10 cycles. Sample barcodes and Illumina adapters were attached in a final 25-cycle PCR using Deep VentR polymerase. Before sequencing, amplicons of 200-500 bp were gel-purified using a QIAquick gel extraction kit. TCRbeta amplicons were sequenced on an Illumina HiSeq 2500 with 250-bp paired-end reads. Processing in the source paper ran as follows. Reads were quality-trimmed with Trimmomatic v0.33, and paired reads were merged with FLASH v1.2.11 to recover full CDR3 sequences. MiGEC v1.2.1b assigned V, D and J germline segments to the rearranged TCRbeta sequences. VDJtools v1.0.0 computed clonotype statistics and Shannon-Wiener diversity indices. To cut down on sampling bias, every analysis after diversity analysis relied on just the 250 most abundant clonotypes from each sample. The public reads were reanalyzed by TCRdb: fastp trimming at Q25, MiXCR alignment, in-frame beta chains only. Every distinct CDR3 protein forms one entry, paired with its most common genes and DNA. Clone size and V and J calls follow TCRdb, not the original study. The sample table shows hundreds of thousands of distinct CDR3 sequences, and nearly 60% are seen once. The ten largest clones add up to over 15% of the sample.

V gives up 2 bases and J gives up 6 bases, and the segment between their germline ends measures 14 bases. The CDR3 sequence holds 15 residues, the cysteine and phenylalanine included. Left in the record is the CDR3 DNA by itself, 45 bases read in frame from the first base. CDR1 and CDR2 are read off the germline V gene (reference sequence) as GTSNPN and SVGIG. RNA from unsorted whole blood was extracted with TRIzol reagent, and germline DNA was obtained with the DNeasy Blood & Tissue kit. Patients had chronic HBV infection and were treatment-naive at sampling. Around 4 milliliters of peripheral blood were collected into K2EDTA tubes before surgery.

The chain uses TRBV30 and TRBJ1-6, with the D gene not clear enough to name. The source of this sequence is a woman aged 25-40 years with primary liver carcinoma and hepatitis B virus infection. The sequencing sample was made of peripheral blood. The CDR3 protein: CAWSTSPIANSPLHF. The DNA reads as follows: TGTGCCTGGAGTACCAGCCCGATAGCTAATTCACCCCTCCACTTT.